This is a list of T cell receptor beta chains from one sample in a study of T cells in Graves' hyperthyroidism and ophthalmopathy. MiXCR, run by TCRdb on the multiplex PCR reads, gives a single entry per CDR3 protein. The repertoire consists of hundreds of thousands of distinct CDR3 sequences, with approximately 14% occurring once and the leading ten covering 12%. Sequenced: blood. The receptors derive from a woman between 50 and 59 years old with Graves' ophthalmopathy. CDR3s include the opening cysteine and the closing phenylalanine or tryptophan. Each record gives: J gene, clone size, D gene, V gene, CDR3 protein, CDR3 DNA. A D gene is named only where the DNA matches it firmly. A clone size is listed for some rows: how often the clone was seen (once, few, many), or a class if it is expanded.

TRBJ2-3 many TRBD1 TRBV18 CASSPKTGAGDTQYF TGTGCCAGCTCACCAAAGACAGGGGCCGGAGATACGCAGTATTTT
TRBJ2-2 many TRBD2 TRBV6-1 CASSDTSDSAGELFF TGTGCCAGCAGCGACACTAGCGATTCCGCCGGGGAGCTGTTTTTT
TRBJ2-2 many TRBD2 TRBV29-1 CSVRGAGVTGELFF TGCAGCGTTCGAGGAGCGGGAGTAACCGGGGAGCTGTTTTTT
TRBJ1-2 few - TRBV10-2 CASSDQQAGGYTF TGCGCCAGCAGTGATCAACAGGCCGGGGGCTACACCTTC
TRBJ2-2 many TRBD2 TRBV4-3 CASSQGRRLAGFSGELFF TGCGCCAGCAGCCAAGGGAGGAGACTAGCGGGATTCTCCGGGGAGCTGTTTTTT
TRBJ2-3 many - TRBV7-3 CASSLNGGGGTDTQYF TGTGCCAGCAGCTTAAATGGGGGAGGTGGCACAGATACGCAGTATTTT
TRBJ2-2 - - TRBV6-2/TRBV6-3 CASSYYPGHANTGELFF TGTGCCAGCAGTTACTACCCGGGACACGCGAACACCGGGGAGCTGTTTTTT
TRBJ1-6 few - TRBV28 CASTPGERQGYNSPLHF TGTGCCAGCACCCCGGGGGAGAGGCAGGGCTATAATTCACCCCTCCACTTT
TRBJ1-6 - - TRBV6-2/TRBV6-3 CASSVDQTGAHNSPLHF TGTGCCAGCAGCGTCGATCAGACAGGAGCTCATAATTCACCCCTCCACTTT
TRBJ1-6 many - TRBV20-1 CSARAREGAVYSPLHF TGCAGTGCTAGAGCACGGGAGGGAGCTGTGTACTCACCCCTCCACTTT
TRBJ2-1 few - TRBV27 CASSMTADPKGNEQFF TGTGCCAGCAGTATGACAGCGGACCCCAAAGGAAATGAGCAGTTCTTC
TRBJ2-7 many TRBD1 TRBV7-6 CASSPLGTGSYEQYF TGTGCCAGCAGCCCGCTAGGGACAGGGTCCTACGAGCAGTACTTC
TRBJ2-6 once - TRBV7-2 CASSLAVRQVSGANVLTF TGTGCCAGCAGCTTAGCCGTAAGACAGGTCTCTGGGGCCAACGTCCTGACTTTC
TRBJ2-1 few - TRBV7-2 CASSWGKNEQFF TGTGCCAGCAGCTGGGGGAAAAATGAGCAGTTCTTC
TRBJ1-5 many TRBD1 TRBV6-2/TRBV6-3 CASSPHGQGAKNQPQHF TGTGCCAGCAGCCCCCACGGACAGGGGGCAAAGAATCAGCCCCAGCATTTT
TRBJ2-3 many TRBD2 TRBV5-1 CASQTSGSTDTQYF TGCGCCAGCCAAACTAGCGGGAGCACAGATACGCAGTATTTT
TRBJ1-1 many TRBD1 TRBV5-1 CASSPTQGVAEAFF TGCGCCAGCAGCCCAACTCAGGGGGTCGCTGAAGCTTTCTTT
TRBJ1-6 many - TRBV20-1 CSARGTAYNSPLHF TGCAGTGCTAGAGGGACGGCCTATAATTCACCCCTCCACTTT
TRBJ2-1 many - TRBV20-1 CSASGRGRIGQFF TGCAGTGCTAGCGGTAGAGGGCGTATCGGGCAGTTCTTC
TRBJ1-2 many - TRBV6-2/TRBV6-3 CASKERSYGYTF TGTGCCAGCAAGGAGCGAAGCTATGGCTACACCTTC
TRBJ1-6 few - TRBV12-3/TRBV12-4 CASSLVPDGFSPLHF TGTGCCAGCAGTTTGGTCCCCGATGGGTTTTCACCCCTCCACTTT
TRBJ2-3 few - TRBV10-3 CAIKQDSTDTQYF TGTGCCATCAAACAGGACAGCACAGATACGCAGTATTTT
TRBJ2-7 - TRBD2 TRBV14 CASSKSGTTYEQYF TGTGCCAGCAGCAAATCCGGGACTACCTACGAGCAGTACTTC
TRBJ2-2 few TRBD2 TRBV5-1 CASSPSGRADTGELFF TGCGCCAGCAGCCCTAGCGGGAGGGCCGACACCGGGGAGCTGTTTTTT